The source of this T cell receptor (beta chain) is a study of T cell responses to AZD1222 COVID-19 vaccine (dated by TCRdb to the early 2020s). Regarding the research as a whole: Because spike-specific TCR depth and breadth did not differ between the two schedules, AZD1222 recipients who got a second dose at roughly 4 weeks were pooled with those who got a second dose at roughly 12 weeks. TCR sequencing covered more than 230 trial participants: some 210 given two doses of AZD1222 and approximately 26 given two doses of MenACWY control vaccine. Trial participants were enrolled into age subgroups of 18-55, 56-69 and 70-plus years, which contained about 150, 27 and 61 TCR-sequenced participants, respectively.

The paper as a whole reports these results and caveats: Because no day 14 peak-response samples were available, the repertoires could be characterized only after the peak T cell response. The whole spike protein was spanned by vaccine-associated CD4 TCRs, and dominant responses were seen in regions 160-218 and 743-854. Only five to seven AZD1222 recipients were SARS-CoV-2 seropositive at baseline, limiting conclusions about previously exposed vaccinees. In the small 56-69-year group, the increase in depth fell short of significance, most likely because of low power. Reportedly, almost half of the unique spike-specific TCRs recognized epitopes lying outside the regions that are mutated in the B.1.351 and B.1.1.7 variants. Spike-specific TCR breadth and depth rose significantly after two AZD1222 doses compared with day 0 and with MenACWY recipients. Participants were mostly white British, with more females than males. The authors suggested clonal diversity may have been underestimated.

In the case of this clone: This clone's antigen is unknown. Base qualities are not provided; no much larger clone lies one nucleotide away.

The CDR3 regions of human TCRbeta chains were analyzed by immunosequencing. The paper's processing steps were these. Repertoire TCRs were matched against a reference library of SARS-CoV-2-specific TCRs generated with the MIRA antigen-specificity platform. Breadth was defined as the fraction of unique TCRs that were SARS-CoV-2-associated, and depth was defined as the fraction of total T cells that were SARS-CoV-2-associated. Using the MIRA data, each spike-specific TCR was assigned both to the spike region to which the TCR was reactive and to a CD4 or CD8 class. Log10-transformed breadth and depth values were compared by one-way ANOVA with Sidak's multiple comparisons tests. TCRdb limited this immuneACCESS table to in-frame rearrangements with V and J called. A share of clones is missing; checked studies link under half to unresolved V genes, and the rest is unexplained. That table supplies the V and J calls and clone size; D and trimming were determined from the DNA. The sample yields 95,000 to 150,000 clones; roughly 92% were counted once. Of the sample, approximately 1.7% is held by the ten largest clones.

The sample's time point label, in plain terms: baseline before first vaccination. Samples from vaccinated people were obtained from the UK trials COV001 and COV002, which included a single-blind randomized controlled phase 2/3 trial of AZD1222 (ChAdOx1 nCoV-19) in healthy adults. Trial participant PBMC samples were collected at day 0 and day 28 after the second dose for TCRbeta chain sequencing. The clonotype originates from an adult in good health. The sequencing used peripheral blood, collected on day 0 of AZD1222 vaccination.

The DNA reads as follows: TGTGCCAGCAGTTTGCTAGCGGGGGCCCAAGAGACCCAGTACTTC. Translated, this is CASSLLAGAQETQYF. The receptor chain draws on TRBV6-2 or TRBV6-3 and TRBJ2-5; 10 central bases correspond to TRBD2. The CDR3 runs 15 amino acids, cysteine and phenylalanine included. CDR3 DNA only is kept here, 45 bases in frame from base 1. As encoded in the germline V gene, CDR1 is MNHEY while CDR2 is SVGEGT. V is trimmed back by 4 bases and J by 1 base, and the junction contains 3 bases that no gene match accounts for.